These 20 T cell receptor beta chains were sequenced from one sample in a study of blood T cell repertoires in COVID-19. Here immunoSEQ multiplex PCR was the method, and the copy in TCRdb shows in-frame clones only, minus some. The sample gives 100,000 or so clones, approximately 92% of which show up once; around 6% is in the top ten. Material: peripheral blood. The receptor source for this set is a man in his 70s with acute or convalescent COVID-19.

The J gene is TRBJ2-7, the V gene TRBV6-2 or TRBV6-3; 10 nucleotides align to TRBD1. Unmatched junction bases numbered 12, after V lost 5 bases and J lost 8 bases. The CDR3 has 15 residues. Germline V lookup: CDR1 MNHEY, CDR2 SVGEGT. CDR3 sequence reads: CASSERQGALGKQYF. The CDR3 region has the DNA TGTGCCAGCAGTGAGCGACAGGGGGCTCTCGGGAAGCAGTACTTC.

V usage is TRBV7-9 and J usage is TRBJ2-7, with 7 bases fitting TRBD1. The V gene's germline CDR1 is SEHNR and CDR2 FQNEAQ (reference sequence). The CDR3 has 15 amino acids. V lost 2 bases, J lost 2 bases, and 6 bases stayed unmatched. The CDR3 sequence is CASSLPHGQAYEQYF. The DNA of the CDR3 is TGTGCCAGCAGCTTACCCCATGGACAGGCCTACGAGCAGTACTTC.

This clone was seen a single time. J is TRBJ1-5 and V is TRBV10-2, with TRBD1 matching 9 bases. V shed 8 bases, J shed 7 bases, and the junction held 9 bases outside the gene matches. The length of the CDR3 is 14 residues. CDR1 and CDR2 from the germline V gene are WSHSY and SAAADI. CDR3: CASRGQGVLQPQHF. For the CDR3, the DNA is TGCGCCAGCCGGGGACAGGGAGTTCTCCAGCCCCAGCATTTT.

The chain links TRBV29-1 to TRBJ2-5; D perhaps matches TRBD1 (5 bases). The CDR3 is made up of 13 amino acids. The V end was cut by 4 bases, the J end by 5 bases, with 14 bases between. Germline CDR1 and CDR2: SQVTM and ANQGSEA. CDR3 amino acids: CSVGYGARETQYF. Written as DNA, the CDR3 is TGCAGCGTTGGTTATGGGGCTCGGGAGACCCAGTACTTC. Complete variable domain (other parts from reference TRBV29-1 and TRBJ2-5): SAVISQKPSRDICQRGTSLTIQCQVDSQVTMMFWYRQQPGQSLTLIATANQGSEATYESGFVIDKFPISRPNLTFSTLTVSNMSPEDSSIYLCSVGYGARETQYFGPGTRLLVL.

The chain couples TRBV18 to TRBJ2-3; possible D gene TRBD2, 6 bases. CDR3 length: 14 amino acids. Per germline, CDR1 KGHSH and CDR2 LQKENI. V lost 5 bases and J 4 bases, leaving 13 bases between the germline ends. The CDR3 DNA reads TGTGCCAGCTCAGACGGAGGGCCGGCAGATACGCAGTATTTT. Amino acids: CASSDGGPADTQYF. Variable domain in full (rest from reference TRBV18 and TRBJ2-3): NAGVMQNPRHLVRRRGQEARLRCSPMKGHSHVYWYRQLPEEGLKFMVYLQKENIIDESGMPKERFSAEFPKEGPSILRIQQVVRGDSAAYFCASSDGGPADTQYFGPGTRLTVL.

The genes are TRBV30 and TRBJ1-1, with D unresolved. The CDR3 has 13 residues. The V end was cut by 4 bases, the J end by 1 base, with 10 bases between. Germline CDR1 and CDR2: GTSNPN and SVGIG (reference sequence). CDR3 DNA: TGTGCCTGGACCCCAGGTAGGAACACTGAAGCTTTCTTT. Translation: CAWTPGRNTEAFF.

V is TRBV5-1 and J is TRBJ2-1; TRBD2 aligns across 12 bases. V trimming: 2 bases; J trimming: 8 bases; junction bases outside the gene matches: 5. Germline V lookup: CDR1 SGHRS, CDR2 YFSETQ. CDR3 size: 15 residues. In DNA, the CDR3 is TGCGCCAGCAGCTTTCGACTAGCGGGAGTTGATGAGCAGTTCTTC. Translated: CASSFRLAGVDEQFF.

The rearrangement links TRBV19 to TRBJ1-1; 8 bases line up with TRBD1. Germline V lookup: CDR1 LNHDA, CDR2 SQIVND (reference sequence). V was clipped by 5 bases and J by 5 bases; unmatched bases: 4. The CDR3 contains 13 residues. CDR3 coding DNA: TGTGCCAGTAGTCAGGACAGGGTTACTGAAGCTTTCTTT. Protein sequence: CASSQDRVTEAFF.

This clone has a single count. V and J are TRBV30 and TRBJ2-1; 8 bases line up with TRBD2. The CDR3 length is 13 residues. Germline values: CDR1 GTSNPN, CDR2 SVGIG (reference sequence). The V and J ends lost 2 bases and 4 bases, in that order; junction bases with no gene match: 1. The CDR3: CAWSTSGYNEQFF. Written as DNA, the CDR3 is TGTGCCTGGAGTACTAGCGGTTACAATGAGCAGTTCTTC.

This clone was found a few times. V and J are TRBV5-1 and TRBJ1-3; D is possibly TRBD1 (5 bases). The V gene lost 3 bases and the J gene lost 8 bases, with 15 bases spanning the gap. The CDR3 is made up of 14 amino acids. CDR1 and CDR2 from the germline V gene are SGHRS and YFSETQ. The CDR3 spells CASSSGTPRDTIYF. For the CDR3, the DNA is TGCGCCAGCAGCTCTGGGACTCCCCGGGACACCATATATTTT.

This chain connects TRBV5-3 to TRBJ2-1, with 14 nucleotides matching TRBD2. TRBV5-3 is identified as an open reading frame with a role that is uncertain. V lost 3 bases to trimming and J lost 7 bases; unmatched junction nucleotides: 3. The CDR3 has 15 amino acids. CDR3 DNA sequence: TGTGCCAGAAGCTCCGGGACTAGCGGGGGAAATGAGCAGTTCTTC. It encodes CARSSGTSGGNEQFF.

The rearrangement uses TRBV2 and TRBJ2-3; 13 bases map to TRBD2. This CDR3 is 14 amino acids long. V dropped 4 bases and J dropped 10; count of bases not matched to a gene: 5. Germline V gene lookup returns CDR1 SNHLY and CDR2 FYNNEI. The CDR3 region is CASSGTSGSWAQYF. The CDR3 nucleotides are TGTGCCAGCAGTGGGACTAGCGGGAGTTGGGCGCAGTATTTT.

This chain uses TRBV9 with TRBJ2-5; 7 bases are shared with TRBD2. This CDR3 has 14 residues. Germline trimming cut 0 bases from V and 4 bases from J; bases unmatched to any gene: 3. CDR1 and CDR2 (germline): SGDLS, YYNGEE. The CDR3 DNA reads as TGTGCCAGCAGCGTAGACGGGGGGACAGAGACCCAGTACTTC. It translates to CASSVDGGTETQYF.

The chain employs TRBV5-1 and TRBJ2-3; the D gene is possibly TRBD2 (6 bases). This CDR3 contains 14 residues. V lost 4 bases, J lost 2 bases, and 11 bases lay in between. Germline V gives CDR1 SGHRS, CDR2 YFSETQ. The CDR3 protein is CASSRELYTDTQYF. CDR3 sequence (DNA): TGCGCCAGCAGCCGGGAGCTGTACACAGATACGCAGTATTTT.

The chain employs TRBV28 and TRBJ2-7; 7 bases match TRBD2. CDR1 and CDR2 (germline): MDHEN, SYDVKM. There are 16 residues in the CDR3. V lost 3 bases to trimming and J lost 5 bases; unmatched junction nucleotides: 13. The CDR3 DNA reads TGTGCCAGCAGTTTGCCCTTTGGACTAGGAGGCGACGAGCAGTACTTC. This encodes CASSLPFGLGGDEQYF.

Remarks on this clone: No conserved phenylalanine or tryptophan ends this CDR3, so it is likely a read error. V gene TRBV18 combines with J gene TRBJ1-2, with a tentative D call TRBD1 (6 bases). Trimming left V 3 bases short and J 4 bases short, with 15 bases between. The germline gives CDR1 KGHSH, CDR2 LQKENI. CDR3 size: 15 residues. The CDR3: CASSPRTAGTYGYTL. CDR3 bases: TGTGCCAGCTCACCTCGGACAGCGGGAACCTATGGCTACACCCTC.

The genes are TRBV5-1 and TRBJ2-7, with 7 bases fitting TRBD2. The CDR3 is 15 residues long. Germline V gene sequence: CDR1 SGHRS, CDR2 YFSETQ. V dropped 0 bases and J dropped 3; count of bases not matched to a gene: 6. As DNA, the CDR3 is TGCGCCAGCAGCTTGGAGGGAGGGTACCTCTACGAGCAGTACTTC. Its protein is CASSLEGGYLYEQYF.

This clone occurred once. The V gene is TRBV24-1, the J gene TRBJ2-4; the D gene is possibly TRBD2 (5 bases). Trimming pared 6 bases from V and 5 bases from J, leaving 13 bases between. Per the germline V gene, CDR1 is KGHDR and CDR2 is SFDVKD. This CDR3 has 14 amino acids. CDR3 sequence: CATSSGGSENIQYF. As DNA, the CDR3 is TGTGCCACCAGTTCAGGCGGGTCCGAAAACATTCAGTACTTC.

The chain recombines TRBV11-3 with TRBJ2-5; 12 bases align to TRBD2. The germline CDR1 and CDR2 sequences are SGHNT and YENEEA. The CDR3 length is 15 residues. Losses at the gene ends were 7 bases for V and 5 bases for J; bases not matched to a gene: 8. CDR3 nucleotides: TGTGCCAGCACCAAAGGAACTAGCGGGGGGGAGACCCAGTACTTC. This gives the protein CASTKGTSGGETQYF.

J is TRBJ1-3 and V is TRBV5-4; D unclear. V lost 4 bases and J lost 0, with 8 bases in between. This CDR3 contains 14 residues. Germline assignment: CDR1 SGHNT and CDR2 YYREEE (reference sequence). CDR3 loop: CASSQPGSGNTIYF. Written as DNA, the CDR3 is TGTGCCAGCAGCCAACCAGGCTCTGGAAACACCATATATTTT.